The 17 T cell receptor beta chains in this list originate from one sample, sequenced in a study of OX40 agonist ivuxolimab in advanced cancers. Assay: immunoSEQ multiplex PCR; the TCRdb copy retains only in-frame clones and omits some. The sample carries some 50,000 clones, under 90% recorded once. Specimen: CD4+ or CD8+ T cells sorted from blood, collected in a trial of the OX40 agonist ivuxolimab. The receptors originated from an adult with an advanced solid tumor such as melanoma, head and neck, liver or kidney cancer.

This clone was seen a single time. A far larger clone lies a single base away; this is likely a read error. The DNA for the CDR3 is TGTGCCAGTAGCTTGACGGGCCTGAGCGAGCAGTACTTC. It codes for CASSLTGLSEQYF. This chain links TRBV12-2 with TRBJ2-7. TRBV12-2 is flagged as a pseudogene. The CDR3 is 13 amino acids.

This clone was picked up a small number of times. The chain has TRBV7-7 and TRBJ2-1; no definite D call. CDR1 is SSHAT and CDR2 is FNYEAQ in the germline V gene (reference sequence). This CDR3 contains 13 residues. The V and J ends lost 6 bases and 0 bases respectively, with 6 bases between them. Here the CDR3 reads CASSYSSYNEQFF. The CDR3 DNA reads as TGTGCCAGCAGTTATAGCTCCTACAATGAGCAGTTCTTC.

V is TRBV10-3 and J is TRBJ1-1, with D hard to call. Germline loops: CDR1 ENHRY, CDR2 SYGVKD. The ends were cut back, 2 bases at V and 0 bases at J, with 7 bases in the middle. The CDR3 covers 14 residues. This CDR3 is CAISEAEMNTEAFF. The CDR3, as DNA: TGTGCCATCAGTGAGGCAGAAATGAACACTGAAGCTTTCTTT.

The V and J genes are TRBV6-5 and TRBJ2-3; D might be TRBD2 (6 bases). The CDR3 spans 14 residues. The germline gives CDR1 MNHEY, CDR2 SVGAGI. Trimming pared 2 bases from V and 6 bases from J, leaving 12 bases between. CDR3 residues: CASSYGAGWDTQYF. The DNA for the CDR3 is TGTGCCAGCAGTTACGGGGCGGGATGGGATACGCAGTATTTT.

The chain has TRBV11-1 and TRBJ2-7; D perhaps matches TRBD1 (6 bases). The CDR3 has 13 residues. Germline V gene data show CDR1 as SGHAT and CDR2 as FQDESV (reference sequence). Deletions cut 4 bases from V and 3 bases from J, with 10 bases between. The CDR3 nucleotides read TGTGCCAGCAGCTCGGACAGTTACTACGAGCAGTACTTC. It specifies CASSSDSYYEQYF.

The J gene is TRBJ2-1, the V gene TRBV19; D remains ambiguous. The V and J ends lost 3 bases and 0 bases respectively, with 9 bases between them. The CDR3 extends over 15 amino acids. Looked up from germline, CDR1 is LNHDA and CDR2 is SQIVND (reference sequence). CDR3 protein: CASSMGRSSYNEQFF. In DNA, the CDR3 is TGTGCCAGTAGTATGGGCCGAAGCTCCTACAATGAGCAGTTCTTC.

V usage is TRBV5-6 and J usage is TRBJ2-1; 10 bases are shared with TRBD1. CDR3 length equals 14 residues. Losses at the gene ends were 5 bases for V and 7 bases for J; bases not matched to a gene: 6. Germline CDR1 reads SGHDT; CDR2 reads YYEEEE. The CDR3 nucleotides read TGTGCCAGCAGACAAGACAGGGGGCCGAATGAGCAGTTCTTC. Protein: CASRQDRGPNEQFF. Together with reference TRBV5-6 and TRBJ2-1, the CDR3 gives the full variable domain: DAGVTQSPTHLIKTRGQQVTLRCSPKSGHDTVSWYQQALGQGPQFIFQYYEEEERQRGNFPDRFSGHQFPNYSSELNVNALLLGDSALYLCASRQDRGPNEQFFGPGTRLTVL.

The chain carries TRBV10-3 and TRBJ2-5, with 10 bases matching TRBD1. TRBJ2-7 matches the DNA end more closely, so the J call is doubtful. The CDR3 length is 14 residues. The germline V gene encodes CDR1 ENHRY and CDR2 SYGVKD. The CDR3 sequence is CAISPGTGAYEQYF. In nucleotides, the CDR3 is TGTGCCATCAGCCCCGGGACAGGGGCCTACGAGCAGTACTTC.

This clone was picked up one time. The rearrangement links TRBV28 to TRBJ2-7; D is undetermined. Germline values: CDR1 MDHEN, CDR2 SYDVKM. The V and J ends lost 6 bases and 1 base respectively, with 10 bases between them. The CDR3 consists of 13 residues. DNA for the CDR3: TGTGCCAGCAGGGGTAGGATGTCCTACGAGCAGTACTTC. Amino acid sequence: CASRGRMSYEQYF.

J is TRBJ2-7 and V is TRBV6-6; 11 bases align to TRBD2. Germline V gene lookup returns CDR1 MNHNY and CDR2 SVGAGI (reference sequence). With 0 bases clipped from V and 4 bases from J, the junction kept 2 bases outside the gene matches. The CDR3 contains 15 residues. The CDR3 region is CASSYSTSGMYEQYF. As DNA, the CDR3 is TGTGCCAGCAGTTACTCGACTAGCGGGATGTACGAGCAGTACTTC.

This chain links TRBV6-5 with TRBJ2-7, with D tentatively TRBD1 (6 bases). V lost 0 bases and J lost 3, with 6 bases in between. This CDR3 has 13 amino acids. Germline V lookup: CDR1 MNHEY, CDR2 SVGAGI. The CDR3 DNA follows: TGTGCCAGCAGTTACTCGACAGGCTACGAGCAGTACTTC. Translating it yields CASSYSTGYEQYF.

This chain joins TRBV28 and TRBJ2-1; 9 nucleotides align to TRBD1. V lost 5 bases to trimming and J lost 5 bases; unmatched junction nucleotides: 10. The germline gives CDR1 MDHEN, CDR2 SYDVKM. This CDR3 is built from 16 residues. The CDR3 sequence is CASSPRTGAFHNEQFF. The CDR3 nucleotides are TGTGCCAGCAGTCCCCGGACAGGGGCGTTTCACAATGAGCAGTTCTTC.

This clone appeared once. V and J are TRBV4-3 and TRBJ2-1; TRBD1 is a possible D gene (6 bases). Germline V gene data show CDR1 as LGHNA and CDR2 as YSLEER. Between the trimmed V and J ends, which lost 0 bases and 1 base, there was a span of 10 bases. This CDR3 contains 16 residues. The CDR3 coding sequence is TGCGCCAGCAGCCAAGACTCCCAGGGGTCCTACAATGAGCAGTTCTTC. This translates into CASSQDSQGSYNEQFF.

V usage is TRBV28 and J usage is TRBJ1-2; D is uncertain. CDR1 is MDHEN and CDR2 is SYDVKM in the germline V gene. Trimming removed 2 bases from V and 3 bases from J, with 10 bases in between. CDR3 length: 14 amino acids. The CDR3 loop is CASSLEKDYYGYTF. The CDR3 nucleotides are TGTGCCAGCAGTTTAGAAAAGGACTACTATGGCTACACCTTC.

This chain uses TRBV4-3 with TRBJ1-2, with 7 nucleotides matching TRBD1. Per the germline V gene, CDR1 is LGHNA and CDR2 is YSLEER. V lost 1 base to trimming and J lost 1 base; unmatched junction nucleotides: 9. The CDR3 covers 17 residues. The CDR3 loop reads CASSQVGGQRDNYGYTF. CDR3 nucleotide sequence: TGCGCCAGCAGCCAAGTAGGGGGACAGAGAGATAACTATGGCTACACCTTC.

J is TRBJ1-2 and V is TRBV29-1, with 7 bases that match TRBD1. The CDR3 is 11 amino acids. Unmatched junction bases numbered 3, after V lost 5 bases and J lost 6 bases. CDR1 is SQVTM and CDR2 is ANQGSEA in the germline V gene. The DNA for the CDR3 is TGCAGCGTTCGGACAGGTAATGGCTACACCTTC. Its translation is CSVRTGNGYTF.

The DNA for the CDR3 is TGTGCCAGCAGCGCGCCGGGACAGGGGCTCACCGGGGAGCTGTTTTTT. Translation gives CASSAPGQGLTGELFF. The chain carries TRBV9 and TRBJ2-2; TRBD1 aligns across 10 bases. The ends lost 3 bases at V and 4 bases at J; junction bases unmatched: 6. There are 16 residues in the CDR3. Germline assignment: CDR1 SGDLS and CDR2 YYNGEE. Complete variable domain (other parts from reference TRBV9 and TRBJ2-2): DSGVTQTPKHLITATGQRVTLRCSPRSGDLSVYWYQQSLDQGLQFLIQYYNGEERAKGNILERFSAQQFPDLHSELNLSSLELGDSALYFCASSAPGQGLTGELFFGEGSRLTVL.